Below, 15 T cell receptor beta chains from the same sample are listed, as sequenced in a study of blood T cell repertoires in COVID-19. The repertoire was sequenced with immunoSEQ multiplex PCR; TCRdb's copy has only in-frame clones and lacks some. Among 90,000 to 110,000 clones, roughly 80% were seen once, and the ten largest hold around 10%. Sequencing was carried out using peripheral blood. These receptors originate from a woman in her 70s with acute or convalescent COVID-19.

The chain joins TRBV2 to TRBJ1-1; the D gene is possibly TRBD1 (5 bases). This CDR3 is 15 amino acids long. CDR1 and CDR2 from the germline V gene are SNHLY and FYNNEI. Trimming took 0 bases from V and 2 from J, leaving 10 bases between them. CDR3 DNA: TGTGCCAGCAGTGAAGCGCGGACACCAAACACTGAAGCTTTCTTT. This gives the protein CASSEARTPNTEAFF.

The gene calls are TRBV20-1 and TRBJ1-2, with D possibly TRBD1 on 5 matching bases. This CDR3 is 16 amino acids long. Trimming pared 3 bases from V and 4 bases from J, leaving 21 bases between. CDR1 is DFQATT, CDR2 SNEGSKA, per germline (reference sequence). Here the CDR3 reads CSASLQGVMDPYGYTF. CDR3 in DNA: TGCAGTGCTAGTTTGCAGGGCGTAATGGACCCCTATGGCTACACCTTC.

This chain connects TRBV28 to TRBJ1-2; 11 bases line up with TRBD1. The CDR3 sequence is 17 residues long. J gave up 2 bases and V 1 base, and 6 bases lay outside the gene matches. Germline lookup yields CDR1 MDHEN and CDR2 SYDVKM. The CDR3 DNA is TGTGCCAGCAGTTTATTTCGGACAGGGGGCACAAACTATGGCTACACCTTC. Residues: CASSLFRTGGTNYGYTF.

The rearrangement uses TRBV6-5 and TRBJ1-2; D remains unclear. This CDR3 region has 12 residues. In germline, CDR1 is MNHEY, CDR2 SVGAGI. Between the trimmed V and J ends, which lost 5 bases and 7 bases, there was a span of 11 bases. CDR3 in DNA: TGTGCCAGCAGTCCCGGGGAGTCTGGCTACACCTTC. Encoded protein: CASSPGESGYTF.

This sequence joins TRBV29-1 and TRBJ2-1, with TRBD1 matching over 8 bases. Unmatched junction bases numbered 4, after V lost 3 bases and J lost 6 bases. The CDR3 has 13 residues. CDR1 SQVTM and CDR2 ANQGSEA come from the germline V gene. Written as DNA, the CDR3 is TGCAGCGTTGACAGGGGGCAGGGCAATGAGCAGTTCTTC. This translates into CSVDRGQGNEQFF.

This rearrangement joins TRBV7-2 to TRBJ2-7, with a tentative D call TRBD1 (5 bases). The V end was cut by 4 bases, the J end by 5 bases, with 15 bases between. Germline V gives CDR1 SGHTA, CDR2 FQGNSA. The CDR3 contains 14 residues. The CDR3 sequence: CASSSHPQTDEQYF. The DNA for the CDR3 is TGTGCCAGCAGCTCACACCCTCAGACAGACGAGCAGTACTTC. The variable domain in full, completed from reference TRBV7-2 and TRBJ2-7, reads GAGVSQSPSNKVTEKGKDVELRCDPISGHTALYWYRQSLGQGLEFLIYFQGNSAPDKSGLPSDRFSAERTGGSVSTLTIQRTQQEDSAVYLCASSSHPQTDEQYFGPGTRLTVT.

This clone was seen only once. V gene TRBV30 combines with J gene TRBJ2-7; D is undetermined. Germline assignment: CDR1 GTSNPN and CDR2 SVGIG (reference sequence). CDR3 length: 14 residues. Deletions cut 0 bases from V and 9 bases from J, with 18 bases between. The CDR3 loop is CAWSVRLDGQLQYF. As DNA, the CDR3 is TGTGCCTGGAGTGTTCGACTCGACGGTCAGTTGCAGTACTTC.

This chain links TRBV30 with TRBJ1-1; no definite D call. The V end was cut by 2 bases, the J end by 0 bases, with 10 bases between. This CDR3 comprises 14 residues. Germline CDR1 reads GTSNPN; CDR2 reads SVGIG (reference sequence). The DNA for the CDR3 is TGTGCCTGGAGTCCCCCCTTAATGAACACTGAAGCTTTCTTT. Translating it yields CAWSPPLMNTEAFF.

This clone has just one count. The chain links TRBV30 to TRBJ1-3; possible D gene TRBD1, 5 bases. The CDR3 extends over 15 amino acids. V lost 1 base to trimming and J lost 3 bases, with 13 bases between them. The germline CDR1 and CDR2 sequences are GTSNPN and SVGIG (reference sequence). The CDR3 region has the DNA TGTGCCTGGAGTGCGGGGGGGAACTTTGGAAACACCATATATTTT. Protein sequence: CAWSAGGNFGNTIYF.

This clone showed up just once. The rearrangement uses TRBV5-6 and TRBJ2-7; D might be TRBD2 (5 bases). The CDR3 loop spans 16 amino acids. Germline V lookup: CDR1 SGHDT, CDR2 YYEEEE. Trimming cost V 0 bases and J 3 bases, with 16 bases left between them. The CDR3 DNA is TGTGCCAGCAGCTTGGGTAGGGTCTCTAGCATCTACGAGCAGTACTTC. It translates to CASSLGRVSSIYEQYF. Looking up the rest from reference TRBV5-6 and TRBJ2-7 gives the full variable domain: DAGVTQSPTHLIKTRGQQVTLRCSPKSGHDTVSWYQQALGQGPQFIFQYYEEEERQRGNFPDRFSGHQFPNYSSELNVNALLLGDSALYLCASSLGRVSSIYEQYFGPGTRLTVT.

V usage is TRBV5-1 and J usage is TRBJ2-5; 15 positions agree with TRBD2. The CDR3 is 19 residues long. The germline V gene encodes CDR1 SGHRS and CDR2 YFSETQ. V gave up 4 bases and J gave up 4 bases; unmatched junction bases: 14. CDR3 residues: CASSIRDTWTSGRGETQYF. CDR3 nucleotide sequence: TGCGCCAGCAGCATTCGGGACACCTGGACTAGCGGGAGGGGAGAGACCCAGTACTTC.

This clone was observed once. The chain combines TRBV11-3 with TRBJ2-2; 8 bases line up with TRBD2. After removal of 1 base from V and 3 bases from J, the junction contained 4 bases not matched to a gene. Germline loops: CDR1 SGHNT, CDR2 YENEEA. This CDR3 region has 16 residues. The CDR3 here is CASSLASGPYTGELFF. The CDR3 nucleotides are TGTGCCAGCAGCTTAGCTAGCGGGCCATACACCGGGGAGCTGTTTTTT.

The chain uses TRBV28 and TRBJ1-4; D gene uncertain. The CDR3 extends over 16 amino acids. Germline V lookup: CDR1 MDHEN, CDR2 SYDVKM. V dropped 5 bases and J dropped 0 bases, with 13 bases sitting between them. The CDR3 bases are TGTGCCAGCAGTCCGCCCACAGCGGCAACTAATGAAAAACTGTTTTTT. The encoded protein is CASSPPTAATNEKLFF.

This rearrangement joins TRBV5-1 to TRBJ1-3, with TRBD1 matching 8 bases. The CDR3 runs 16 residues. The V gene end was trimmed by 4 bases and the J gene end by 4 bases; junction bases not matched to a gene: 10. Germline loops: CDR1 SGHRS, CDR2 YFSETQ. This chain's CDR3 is CASSLLGQAVGNTIYF. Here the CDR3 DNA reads TGCGCCAGCAGCCTCCTGGGACAGGCGGTAGGAAACACCATATATTTT.

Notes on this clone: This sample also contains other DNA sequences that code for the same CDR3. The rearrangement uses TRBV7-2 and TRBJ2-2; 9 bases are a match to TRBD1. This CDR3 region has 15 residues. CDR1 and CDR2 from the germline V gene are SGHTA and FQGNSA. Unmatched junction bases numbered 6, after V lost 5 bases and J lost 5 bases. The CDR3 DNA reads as TGTGCCAGCAGCCCCCGGACAGGGGTAACCGGGGAGCTGTTTTTT. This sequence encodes CASSPRTGVTGELFF.